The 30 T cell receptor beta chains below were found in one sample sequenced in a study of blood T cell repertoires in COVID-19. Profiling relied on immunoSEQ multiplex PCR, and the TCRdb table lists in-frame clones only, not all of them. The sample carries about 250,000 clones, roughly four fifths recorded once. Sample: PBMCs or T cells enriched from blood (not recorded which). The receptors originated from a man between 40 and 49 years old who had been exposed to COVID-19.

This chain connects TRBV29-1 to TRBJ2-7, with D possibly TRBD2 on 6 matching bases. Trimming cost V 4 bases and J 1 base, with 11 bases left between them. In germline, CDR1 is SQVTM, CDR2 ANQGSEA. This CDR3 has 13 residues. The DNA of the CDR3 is TGCAGCGTTGCGGCGGGATCTTCCTACGAGCAGTACTTC. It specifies CSVAAGSSYEQYF.

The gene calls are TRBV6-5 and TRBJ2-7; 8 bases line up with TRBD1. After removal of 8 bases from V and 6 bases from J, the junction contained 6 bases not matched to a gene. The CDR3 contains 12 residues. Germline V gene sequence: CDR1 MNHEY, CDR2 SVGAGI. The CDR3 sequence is CASLDRAAEQYF. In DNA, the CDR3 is TGTGCCAGCTTGGACAGGGCGGCCGAGCAGTACTTC.

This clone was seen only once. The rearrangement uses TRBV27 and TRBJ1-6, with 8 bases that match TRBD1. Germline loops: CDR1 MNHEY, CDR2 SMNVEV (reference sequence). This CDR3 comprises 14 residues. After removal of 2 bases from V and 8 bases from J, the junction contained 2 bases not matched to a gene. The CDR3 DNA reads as TGTGCCAGCAGTTTAGACAGGGGACATTCACCCCTCCACTTT. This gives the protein CASSLDRGHSPLHF.

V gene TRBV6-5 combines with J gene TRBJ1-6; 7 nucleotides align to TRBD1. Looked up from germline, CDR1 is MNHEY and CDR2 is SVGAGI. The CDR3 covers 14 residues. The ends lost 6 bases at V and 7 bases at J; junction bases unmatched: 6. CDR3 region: CASRTGQQNSPLHF. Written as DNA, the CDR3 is TGTGCCAGCAGAACGGGACAGCAAAATTCACCCCTCCACTTT.

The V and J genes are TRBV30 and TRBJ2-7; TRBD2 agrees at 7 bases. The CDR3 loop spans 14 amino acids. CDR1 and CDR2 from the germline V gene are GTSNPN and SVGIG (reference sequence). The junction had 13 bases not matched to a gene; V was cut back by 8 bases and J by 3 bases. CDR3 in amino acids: CAGGVGVKGYEQYF. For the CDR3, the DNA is TGTGCCGGGGGGGTCGGGGTTAAGGGCTACGAGCAGTACTTC.

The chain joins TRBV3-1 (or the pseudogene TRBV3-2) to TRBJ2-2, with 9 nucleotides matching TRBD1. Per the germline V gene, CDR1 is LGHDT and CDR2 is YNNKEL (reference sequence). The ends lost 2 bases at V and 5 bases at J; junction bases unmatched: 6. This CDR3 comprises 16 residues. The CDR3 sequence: CASSQYTGGATGELFF. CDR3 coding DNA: TGTGCCAGCAGCCAATATACAGGGGGCGCAACCGGGGAGCTGTTTTTT.

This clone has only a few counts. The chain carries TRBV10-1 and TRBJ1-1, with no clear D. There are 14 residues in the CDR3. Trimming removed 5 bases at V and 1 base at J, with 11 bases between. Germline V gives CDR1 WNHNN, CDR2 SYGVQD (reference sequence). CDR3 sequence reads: CASSKRVGNTEAFF. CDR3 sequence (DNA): TGCGCCAGCAGTAAGAGGGTCGGGAACACTGAAGCTTTCTTT.

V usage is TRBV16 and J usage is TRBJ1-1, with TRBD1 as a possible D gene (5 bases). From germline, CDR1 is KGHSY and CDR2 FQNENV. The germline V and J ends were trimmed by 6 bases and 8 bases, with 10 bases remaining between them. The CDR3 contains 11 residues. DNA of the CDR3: TGTGCCAGCAGTCTTCGGACAGAAGCTTTCTTT. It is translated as CASSLRTEAFF.

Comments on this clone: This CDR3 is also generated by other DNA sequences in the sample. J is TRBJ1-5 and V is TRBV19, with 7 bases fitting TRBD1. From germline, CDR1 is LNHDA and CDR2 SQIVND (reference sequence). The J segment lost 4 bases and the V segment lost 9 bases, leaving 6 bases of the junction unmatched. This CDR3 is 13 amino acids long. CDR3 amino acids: CASRGQLNQPQHF. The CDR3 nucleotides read TGTGCCAGCAGGGGACAGTTGAATCAGCCCCAGCATTTT.

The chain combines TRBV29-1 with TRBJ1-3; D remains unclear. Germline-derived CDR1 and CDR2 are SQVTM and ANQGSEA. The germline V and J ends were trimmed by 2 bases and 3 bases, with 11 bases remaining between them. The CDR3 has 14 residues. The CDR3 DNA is TGCAGCGTTGAATCTGGGAGAAATGGAAACACCATATATTTT. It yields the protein CSVESGRNGNTIYF.

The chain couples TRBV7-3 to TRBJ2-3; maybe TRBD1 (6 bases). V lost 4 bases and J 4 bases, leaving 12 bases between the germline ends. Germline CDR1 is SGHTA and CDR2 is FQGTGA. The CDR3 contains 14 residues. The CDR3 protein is CASSSGGGADTQYF. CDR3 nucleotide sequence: TGTGCCAGCAGCTCCGGTGGGGGCGCAGATACGCAGTATTTT.

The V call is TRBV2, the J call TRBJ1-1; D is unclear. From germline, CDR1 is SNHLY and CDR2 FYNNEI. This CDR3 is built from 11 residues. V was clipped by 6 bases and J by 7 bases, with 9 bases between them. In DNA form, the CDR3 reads TGTGCCAGCAGCTTTAAGCTTGAAGCTTTCTTT. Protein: CASSFKLEAFF.

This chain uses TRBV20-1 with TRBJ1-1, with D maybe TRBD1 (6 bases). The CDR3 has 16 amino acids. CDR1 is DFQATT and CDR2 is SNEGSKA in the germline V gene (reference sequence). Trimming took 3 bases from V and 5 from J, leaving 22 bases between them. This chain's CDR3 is CSASRPGGAPHTEAFF. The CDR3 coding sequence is TGCAGTGCTAGTCGTCCCGGGGGGGCTCCTCATACTGAAGCTTTCTTT.

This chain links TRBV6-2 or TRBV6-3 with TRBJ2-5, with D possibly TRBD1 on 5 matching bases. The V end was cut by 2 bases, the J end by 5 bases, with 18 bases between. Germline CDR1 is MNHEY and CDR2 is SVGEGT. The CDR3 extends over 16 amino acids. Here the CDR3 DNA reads TGTGCCAGCAGTTACCGCAACAGGTACGACGGGGAGACCCAGTACTTC. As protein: CASSYRNRYDGETQYF.

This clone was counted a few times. CDR3 nucleotide sequence: TGTGCCAGCAGTCCGTGGGACACCTCCTATGGCTACACCTTC. Protein product: CASSPWDTSYGYTF. The chain joins TRBV27 to TRBJ1-2; TRBD1 is a possible D gene (6 bases). This CDR3 region has 14 residues. The germline V gene encodes CDR1 MNHEY and CDR2 SMNVEV (reference sequence). V lost 5 bases, J lost 4 bases, and 14 bases lay in between.

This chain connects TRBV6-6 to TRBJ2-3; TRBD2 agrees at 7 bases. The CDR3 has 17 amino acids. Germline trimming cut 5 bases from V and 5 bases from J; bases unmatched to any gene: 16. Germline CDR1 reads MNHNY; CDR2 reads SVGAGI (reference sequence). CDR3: CASSPEMTSYPGDTQYF. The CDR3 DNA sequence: TGTGCCAGCAGTCCCGAAATGACTAGCTATCCGGGAGATACGCAGTATTTT.

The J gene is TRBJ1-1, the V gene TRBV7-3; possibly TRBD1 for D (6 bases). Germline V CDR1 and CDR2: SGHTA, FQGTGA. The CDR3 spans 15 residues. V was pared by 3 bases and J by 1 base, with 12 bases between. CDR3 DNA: TGTGCCAGCAGCTTTTATGGGGGCCAGAACACTGAAGCTTTCTTT. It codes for CASSFYGGQNTEAFF.

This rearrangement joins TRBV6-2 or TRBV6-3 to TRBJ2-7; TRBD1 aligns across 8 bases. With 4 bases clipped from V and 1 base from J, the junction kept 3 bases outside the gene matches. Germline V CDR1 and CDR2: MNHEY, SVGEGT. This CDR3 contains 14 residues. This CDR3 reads CASSSGTGSYEQYF. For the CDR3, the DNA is TGTGCCAGCAGTTCCGGGACAGGATCCTACGAGCAGTACTTC.

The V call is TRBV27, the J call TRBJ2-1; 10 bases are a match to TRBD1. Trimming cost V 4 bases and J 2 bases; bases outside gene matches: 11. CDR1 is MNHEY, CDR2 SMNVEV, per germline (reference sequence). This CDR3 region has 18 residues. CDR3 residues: CASSSYLATGGAYNEQFF. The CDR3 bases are TGTGCCAGCAGTTCTTACTTAGCGACAGGGGGCGCCTACAATGAGCAGTTCTTC.

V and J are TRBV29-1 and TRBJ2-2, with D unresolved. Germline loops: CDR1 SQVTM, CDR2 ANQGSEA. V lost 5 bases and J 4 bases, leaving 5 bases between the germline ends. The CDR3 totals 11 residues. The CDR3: CSVRSTGELFF. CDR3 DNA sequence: TGCAGCGTTCGTAGCACCGGGGAGCTGTTTTTT.

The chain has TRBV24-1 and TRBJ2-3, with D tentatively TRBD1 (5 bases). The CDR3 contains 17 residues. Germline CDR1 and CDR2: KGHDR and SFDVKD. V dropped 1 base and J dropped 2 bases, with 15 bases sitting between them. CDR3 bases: TGTGCCACCAGTGATTTTAAACTGACAGTCCTCACAGATACGCAGTATTTT. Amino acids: CATSDFKLTVLTDTQYF.

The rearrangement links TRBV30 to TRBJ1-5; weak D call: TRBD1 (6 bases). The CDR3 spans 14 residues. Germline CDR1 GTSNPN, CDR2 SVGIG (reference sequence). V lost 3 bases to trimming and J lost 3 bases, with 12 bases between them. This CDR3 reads CAWRGQGYNQPQHF. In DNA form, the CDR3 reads TGTGCCTGGAGGGGGCAGGGGTACAATCAGCCCCAGCATTTT.

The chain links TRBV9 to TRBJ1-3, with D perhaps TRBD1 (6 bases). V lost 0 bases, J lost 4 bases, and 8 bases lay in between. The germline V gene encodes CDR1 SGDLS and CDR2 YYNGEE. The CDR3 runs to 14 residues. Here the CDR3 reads CASSVAGQGNTIYF. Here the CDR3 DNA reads TGTGCCAGCAGCGTAGCTGGACAGGGAAACACCATATATTTT.

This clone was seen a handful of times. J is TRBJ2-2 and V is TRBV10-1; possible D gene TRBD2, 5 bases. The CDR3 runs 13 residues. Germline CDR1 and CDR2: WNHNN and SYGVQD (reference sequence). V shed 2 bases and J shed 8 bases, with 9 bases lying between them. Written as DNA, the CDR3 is TGCGCCAGCAGTGAGGGACTTACGGGGGAGCTGTTTTTT. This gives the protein CASSEGLTGELFF.

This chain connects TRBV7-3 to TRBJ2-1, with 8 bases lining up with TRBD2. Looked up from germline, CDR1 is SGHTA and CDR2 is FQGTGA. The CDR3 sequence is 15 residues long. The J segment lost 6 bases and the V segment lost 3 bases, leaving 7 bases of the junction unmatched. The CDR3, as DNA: TGTGCCAGCAGCTTTTTTCCGGGAGGGCGCAATGAGCAGTTCTTC. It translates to CASSFFPGGRNEQFF.

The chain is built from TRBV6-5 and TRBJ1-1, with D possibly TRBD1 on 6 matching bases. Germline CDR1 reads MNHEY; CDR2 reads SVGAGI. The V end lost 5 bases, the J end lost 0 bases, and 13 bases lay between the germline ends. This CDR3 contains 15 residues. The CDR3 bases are TGTGCCAGCAGTCGGACAGCCGATCTGAACACTGAAGCTTTCTTT. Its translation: CASSRTADLNTEAFF.

The CDR3 sequence is CASSLAPRNNEQFF. Written as DNA, the CDR3 is TGCGCCAGCAGCTTGGCCCCTAGAAACAATGAGCAGTTCTTC. The genes are TRBV5-1 and TRBJ2-1; the D is unclear. Trimming cost V 0 bases and J 5 bases, with 9 bases left between them. This CDR3 is 14 amino acids long. Germline CDR1 SGHRS, CDR2 YFSETQ.

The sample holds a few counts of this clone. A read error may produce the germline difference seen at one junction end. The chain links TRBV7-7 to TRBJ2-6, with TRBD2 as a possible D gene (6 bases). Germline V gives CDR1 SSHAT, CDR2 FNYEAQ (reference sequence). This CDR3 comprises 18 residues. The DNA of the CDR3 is TGTGCTAGCAGCTTCGGTCCCGGGACTGGGCCTGGGGCCAACGTCCTGACTTTC. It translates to CASSFGPGTGPGANVLTF. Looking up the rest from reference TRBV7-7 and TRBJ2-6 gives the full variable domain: GAGVSQSPRYKVTKRGQDVTLRCDPISSHATLYWYQQALGQGPEFLTYFNYEAQPDKSGLPSDRFSAERPEGSISTLTIQRTEQRDSAMYRCASSFGPGTGPGANVLTFGAGSRLTVL.

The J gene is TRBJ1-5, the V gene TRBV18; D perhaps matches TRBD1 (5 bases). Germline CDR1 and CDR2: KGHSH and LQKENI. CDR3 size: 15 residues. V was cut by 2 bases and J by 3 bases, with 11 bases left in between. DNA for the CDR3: TGTGCCAGCTCACCAGTATCAGGGAACAATCAGCCCCAGCATTTT. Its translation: CASSPVSGNNQPQHF.

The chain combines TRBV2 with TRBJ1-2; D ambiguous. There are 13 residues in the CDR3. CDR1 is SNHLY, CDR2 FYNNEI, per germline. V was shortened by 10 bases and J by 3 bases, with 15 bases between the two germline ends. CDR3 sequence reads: CATEEGKHYGYTF. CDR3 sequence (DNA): TGTGCCACCGAGGAGGGAAAACACTATGGCTACACCTTC.